A single sample gave rise to the 27 T cell receptor beta chains below, sequenced in a study of T cells after somatic rescue of genetic block. Assay used: immunoSEQ multiplex PCR; TCRdb lists only in-frame clones, some missing. The repertoire holds 55,000 to 70,000 clones, with under 95% as singletons. Sequencing was carried out using peripheral blood mononuclear cells (PBMCs). These receptors originate from a man between 40 and 49 years old.

The chain has TRBV9 and TRBJ2-2; D is unclear. Between the trimmed V and J ends, which lost 2 bases and 6 bases, there was a span of 5 bases. CDR3 length: 12 amino acids. Germline V CDR1 and CDR2: SGDLS, YYNGEE. This chain's CDR3 is CASSVLAGELFF. As DNA, the CDR3 is TGTGCCAGCAGCGTCCTGGCCGGGGAGCTGTTTTTT.

The CDR3, as DNA: TGTGCCAGCAGTTACGGCAGGGCCTACGAGCAGTACTTC. Translation gives CASSYGRAYEQYF. This chain connects TRBV6-6 to TRBJ2-7, with a possible D match to TRBD1 (5 bases). The germline V gene has CDR1 MNHNY and CDR2 SVGAGI (reference sequence). The CDR3 has 13 residues. V lost 2 bases to trimming and J lost 2 bases, with 7 bases between them.

The V gene is TRBV6-6, the J gene TRBJ2-1; weak D call: TRBD2 (6 bases). The CDR3 extends over 15 amino acids. Germline CDR1 reads MNHNY; CDR2 reads SVGAGI (reference sequence). Trimming left V 2 bases short and J 7 bases short, with 15 bases between. CDR3 sequence reads: CASSYGLATGNEQFF. DNA for the CDR3: TGTGCCAGCAGTTACGGGCTAGCGACGGGGAATGAGCAGTTCTTC.

The chain combines TRBV27 with TRBJ2-7; 15 bases are shared with TRBD2. CDR3 length: 16 amino acids. Per the germline V gene, CDR1 is MNHEY and CDR2 is SMNVEV (reference sequence). Trimming at V came to 4 bases and at J to 5 bases, leaving 6 bases not matched to a gene. In DNA form, the CDR3 reads TGTGCCAGCAGTTCGCGGACTAGCGGGAGGGCTCACGAGCAGTACTTC. The encoded protein is CASSSRTSGRAHEQYF.

This chain uses TRBV7-9 with TRBJ1-2, with no clear D. Germline lookup yields CDR1 SEHNR and CDR2 FQNEAQ (reference sequence). The CDR3 covers 13 residues. Trimming cost V 1 base and J 8 bases, with 11 bases left between them. The CDR3 DNA reads as TGTGCCAGCAGCTTAGGAGGCCAAACGGGCTACACCTTC. Protein product: CASSLGGQTGYTF. The whole variable domain, filled in from reference TRBV7-9 and TRBJ1-2, reads DTGVSQNPRHKITKRGQNVTFRCDPISEHNRLYWYRQTLGQGPEFLTYFQNEAQLEKSRLLSDRFSAERPKGSFSTLEIQRTEQGDSAMYLCASSLGGQTGYTFGSGTRLTVV.

The CDR3 spells CASRGWGVTEAFF. CDR3 nucleotides: TGTGCCAGCAGGGGATGGGGGGTCACTGAAGCTTTCTTT. The rearrangement uses TRBV6-5 and TRBJ1-1, with a possible D match to TRBD1 (5 bases). Trimming cost V 6 bases and J 4 bases, with 12 bases left between them. CDR1 MNHEY and CDR2 SVGAGI come from the germline V gene. This CDR3 is built from 13 residues.

The rearrangement joins TRBV18 to TRBJ1-1; 11 bases match TRBD1. CDR3 size: 15 residues. With 6 bases clipped from V and 3 bases from J, the junction kept 6 bases outside the gene matches. Germline CDR1 reads KGHSH; CDR2 reads LQKENI. The CDR3 DNA is TGTGCCAGCTCTCAAGGACAGGGGGCTGACACTGAAGCTTTCTTT. This codes for CASSQGQGADTEAFF.

The chain is built from TRBV6-5 and TRBJ2-6; TRBD1 aligns across 7 bases. Germline lookup yields CDR1 MNHEY and CDR2 SVGAGI. V gave up 6 bases and J gave up 0 bases; unmatched junction bases: 2. This CDR3 comprises 15 residues. CDR3 residues: CASSQGVSGANVLTF. CDR3 nucleotide sequence: TGTGCCAGCAGCCAGGGGGTCTCTGGGGCCAACGTCCTGACTTTC.

This chain links TRBV7-9 with TRBJ2-5; TRBD2 matches 7 bases. The CDR3 is 14 residues long. Germline-derived CDR1 and CDR2 are SEHNR and FQNEAQ (reference sequence). Unmatched junction bases numbered 3, after V lost 0 bases and J lost 5 bases. CDR3 sequence: CASSLASGAETQYF. DNA of the CDR3: TGTGCCAGCAGCTTAGCCAGCGGGGCTGAGACCCAGTACTTC.

This rearrangement joins TRBV7-3 to TRBJ2-1; the D call may be TRBD1 or TRBD2 (6 bases each). From germline, CDR1 is SGHTA and CDR2 FQGTGA. V lost 5 bases and J 3 bases, leaving 14 bases between the germline ends. The CDR3 covers 15 residues. The CDR3 loop is CASSPPGAGYNEQFF. In DNA, the CDR3 is TGTGCCAGCAGCCCCCCGGGGGCCGGCTACAATGAGCAGTTCTTC.

This clone occurred once. V gene TRBV10-1 combines with J gene TRBJ2-3; 8 bases line up with TRBD2. Germline V gives CDR1 WNHNN, CDR2 SYGVQD (reference sequence). The length of the CDR3 is 16 residues. Germline trimming cut 3 bases from V and 4 bases from J; bases unmatched to any gene: 9. The CDR3 DNA reads as TGCGCCAGCAGTGAAATAGCGGGAAACGACGCAGATACGCAGTATTTT. Translating gives CASSEIAGNDADTQYF.

The rearrangement links TRBV7-9 to TRBJ2-7; 9 bases match TRBD1. Germline trimming cut 1 base from V and 6 bases from J; bases unmatched to any gene: 13. This CDR3 is built from 17 residues. Germline V gene data show CDR1 as SEHNR and CDR2 as FQNEAQ (reference sequence). CDR3 nucleotides: TGTGCCAGCAGCTTAGATGTAACCCGGGACAGGGCGGGCGAGCAGTACTTC. Translating gives CASSLDVTRDRAGEQYF.

This rearrangement joins TRBV27 to TRBJ1-4, with a possible D match to TRBD1 (5 bases). The V end lost 1 base, the J end lost 1 base, and 7 bases lay between the germline ends. Germline V gives CDR1 MNHEY, CDR2 SMNVEV (reference sequence). This CDR3 has 15 amino acids. This CDR3 is CASSLWRGTNEKLFF. The CDR3 DNA sequence: TGTGCCAGCAGTTTATGGAGGGGAACTAATGAAAAACTGTTTTTT.

This chain uses TRBV5-1 with TRBJ1-5; tentative D call: TRBD1 (5 bases). With 0 bases removed from V and 7 bases from J, the gap between germline ends came to 8 bases. This CDR3 comprises 13 residues. Germline loops: CDR1 SGHRS, CDR2 YFSETQ. The CDR3 region is CASSLESGQPQHF. In nucleotides, the CDR3 is TGCGCCAGCAGCTTGGAGTCAGGGCAGCCCCAGCATTTT.

The rearrangement joins TRBV4-1 to TRBJ2-7, with D possibly TRBD1 on 5 matching bases. CDR1 and CDR2 (germline): MGHRA, YSYEKL. The CDR3 is 15 residues long. Trimming left V 0 bases short and J 5 bases short, with 14 bases between. CDR3 loop: CASSQEPREGDEQYF. The DNA for the CDR3 is TGCGCCAGCAGCCAAGAACCCAGGGAAGGGGACGAGCAGTACTTC.

The genes are TRBV4-3 and TRBJ1-3; D not resolved. The germline CDR1 and CDR2 sequences are LGHNA and YSLEER. V dropped 1 base and J dropped 4 bases, with 8 bases sitting between them. The CDR3 is 14 amino acids. For the CDR3, the DNA is TGCGCCAGCAGCCAAGTTGGGATAGGAAACACCATATATTTT. This codes for CASSQVGIGNTIYF.

This chain uses TRBV15 with TRBJ1-2; D gene uncertain. With 1 base removed from V and 4 bases from J, the gap between germline ends came to 10 bases. The CDR3 loop spans 14 amino acids. Germline CDR1 and CDR2: LNHNV and YYDKDF (reference sequence). DNA of the CDR3: TGTGCCACCAGCAGAGGTCGGGGAATCTATGGCTACACCTTC. Amino acids: CATSRGRGIYGYTF.

This clone was detected a few times. This chain joins TRBV27 and TRBJ1-2; no reliable D call. The CDR3 is 13 residues long. The V and J ends lost 5 bases and 8 bases respectively, with 15 bases between them. The germline gives CDR1 MNHEY, CDR2 SMNVEV (reference sequence). The CDR3, as DNA: TGTGCCAGCAGTCGGACCGGCACTAGCGGCTACACCTTC. Protein sequence: CASSRTGTSGYTF.

This chain uses TRBV7-2 with TRBJ1-4; D is unclear. CDR1 is SGHTA and CDR2 is FQGNSA in the germline V gene. V lost 3 bases to trimming and J lost 8 bases, with 16 bases between them. The CDR3 sequence is 15 residues long. The CDR3 loop is CASSFWSSVGEKLFF. CDR3 DNA: TGTGCCAGCAGCTTTTGGTCTAGCGTTGGAGAAAAACTGTTTTTT.

The V gene is TRBV6-6, the J gene TRBJ2-7; no clear D gene. The germline V gene encodes CDR1 MNHNY and CDR2 SVGAGI (reference sequence). V lost 5 bases and J 6 bases, leaving 17 bases between the germline ends. The CDR3 is 14 amino acids. The CDR3 bases are TGTGCCAGCAGTAATCTATTCCTGGTGCGCGAGCAGTACTTC. Translated: CASSNLFLVREQYF.

This clone occurred a few times. The chain uses TRBV7-9 and TRBJ1-4; D call uncertain. This CDR3 spans 16 amino acids. Trimming left V 1 base short and J 0 bases short, with 9 bases between. Germline values: CDR1 SEHNR, CDR2 FQNEAQ (reference sequence). DNA of the CDR3: TGTGCCAGCAGCTTAGATGGCAGCGCAACTAATGAAAAACTGTTTTTT. Translated: CASSLDGSATNEKLFF.

For the CDR3, the DNA is TGTGCCAGCAGCTTGTTTGACAGTCCTAATTCACCCCTCCACTTT. Translation gives CASSLFDSPNSPLHF. The chain couples TRBV5-5 to TRBJ1-6; a possible D gene is TRBD1 (5 bases). The CDR3 covers 15 residues. The germline V gene encodes CDR1 SGHKS and CDR2 YYEKEE (reference sequence). The ends were cut back, 1 base at V and 6 bases at J, with 11 bases in the middle.

V usage is TRBV11-1 and J usage is TRBJ2-1; D perhaps matches TRBD1 (7 bases). The CDR3 is 15 residues long. The germline V gene has CDR1 SGHAT and CDR2 FQDESV (reference sequence). V gave up 3 bases and J gave up 4 bases, with 13 bases separating them. Here the CDR3 DNA reads TGTGCCAGCAGCTTTCAGGGGGGCGTATACAATGAGCAGTTCTTC. Translated, it gives CASSFQGGVYNEQFF. Looking up the rest from reference TRBV11-1 and TRBJ2-1 gives the full variable domain: EAEVAQSPRYKITEKSQAVAFWCDPISGHATLYWYRQILGQGPELLVQFQDESVVDDSQLPKDRFSAERLKGVDSTLKIQPAELGDSAMYLCASSFQGGVYNEQFFGPGTRLTVL.

This sequence joins TRBV6-1 and TRBJ2-7, with D possibly matching TRBD1 (5 bases). In germline, CDR1 is MNHNS, CDR2 SASEGT. The CDR3 runs 14 residues. The V end was cut by 7 bases, the J end by 0 bases, with 13 bases between. The CDR3 DNA reads as TGTGCCAGCAAACCTTTACAGGTCTCCTACGAGCAGTACTTC. Translation: CASKPLQVSYEQYF.

The genes are TRBV10-3 and TRBJ2-1; D may match TRBD1 or TRBD2 (5 bases each). Trimming removed 8 bases from V and 4 bases from J, with 21 bases in between. The germline CDR1 and CDR2 sequences are ENHRY and SYGVKD. The CDR3 has 16 residues. CDR3 DNA: TGTGCCATCGGGAGACAAGCAGACAGTATATACAATGAGCAGTTCTTC. It yields the protein CAIGRQADSIYNEQFF.

The V call is TRBV10-2, the J call TRBJ1-3; 9 nucleotides match TRBD1. This CDR3 is 15 amino acids long. Germline values: CDR1 WSHSY, CDR2 SAAADI. J lost 2 bases, V lost 4 bases, and 3 bases had no gene match. DNA for the CDR3: TGCGCCAGCAGTGGTGGGACAGGGACTGGAAACACCATATATTTT. It translates to CASSGGTGTGNTIYF.

Worth noting for this clone: With a much larger clone just one base away, this may be a read error. This chain connects TRBV27 to TRBJ1-2, with 9 nucleotides matching TRBD1. Germline lookup yields CDR1 MNHEY and CDR2 SMNVEV (reference sequence). The CDR3 runs to 15 residues. The DNA of the CDR3 is TGTGCCAACAGTTTATCATGGACAGGGGTGAGCGGCTACACCTTC. Amino acids: CANSLSWTGVSGYTF.